This T cell receptor beta chain appears in the sequencing data of a study of OX40 agonist ivuxolimab in advanced cancers. For context, the study as a whole: Ivuxolimab was an agonistic, fully human IgG2 monoclonal antibody directed against OX40 (CD134), a costimulatory receptor. In the dose-escalation cohort, about four fifths of patients were male, and the mean age was approximately 60 years with a range of about 23 to 79. Prior anti-PD-1, anti-PD-L1 or anti-CTLA-4 therapy was permitted, and checkpoint inhibitors had been received by about 36% of dose-escalation patients. Peripheral TCRbeta sequencing aimed to test whether ivuxolimab altered TCR sequence diversity and caused clonal T-cell expansion. Intravenous ivuxolimab was administered to patients every 2 weeks at six dose levels: 0.01, 0.1, 0.3, 1.5, 3 and 10 mg/kg. The paper reports the monotherapy dose-escalation portion (N of about 51 patients) of the phase I ivuxolimab trial. Partial responses were achieved by three dose-escalation patients, of whom one had hepatocellular carcinoma and two had cutaneous melanoma. Among the roughly 52 dose-escalation patients, approximately 20 had hepatocellular carcinoma, 15 or so melanoma, 9 renal cell carcinoma and 9 head and neck cancer.

Results the study describes overall, beyond this receptor: After ivuxolimab, more expanded clones were found on average in CD8+ T cells than in CD4+ T cells. At doses from 0.1 to 3.0 mg/kg, clonal expansion was seen in both CD4+ and CD8+ blood T cells between baseline and week 6. In the 0.1-3.0 mg/kg groups, partial responders had among the lowest normalized peripheral clonal expansion, particularly in CD8+ T cells. Antigen specificity was not determined for the clonally expanded peripheral T cells. Low levels of normalized T-cell clonal expansion were also seen in some patients who did not respond.

For sequencing of the TCRbeta CDR3 region, genomic DNA was extracted from the sorted cells. TCRbeta CDR3 regions were sequenced using the immunoSEQ Assay. TCRdb re-hosts the immuneACCESS table, in-frame sequences only. Its copies lack some clones; in the studies checked, an unresolved V gene accounts for under half of them, and the cause for the rest is not known. This sample has roughly 92,000 clones in its table, and 90% of those were observed once. In total, the top ten clones hold more than 0.15% of the sample. The trial excluded patients who had a history of autoimmune disease or were on systemic immunosuppression. Peripheral blood for TCR sequencing was collected from all dose cohorts at baseline, on cycle 4 day 1, and on cycle 7 day 1. The samples were taken from a phase I, first-in-human, multicenter, open-label dose-escalation trial of ivuxolimab. Adults with locally advanced or metastatic melanoma, renal cell, hepatocellular, or head and neck squamous cell carcinoma were enrolled in the trial. Before TCR sequencing, CD4+ T cells and CD8+ T cells were sorted from peripheral blood as separate populations.

About this clone itself: What antigen it recognizes has not been identified. No base quality information exists; no much larger clone differs at one position.

The TCR comes from an adult with an advanced solid tumor such as melanoma, head and neck, liver or kidney cancer. Sequences were derived from CD4+ or CD8+ T cells sorted from blood, sampled in a trial of the OX40 agonist ivuxolimab.

In nucleotides, the sequence is TGTGCCAGCAGGCAGGGGAGGCAAAAACTGTTTTTT. Protein translation: CASRQGRQKLFF. The chain couples TRBV6-7 to TRBJ1-4; TRBD1 might be the D gene, on 6 matching bases. TRBV6-7 falls under the ORF class, with uncertain function. The CDR3 sequence holds 12 residues, the cysteine and phenylalanine included. Here the CDR3 DNA is all that survives: 36 bases in frame from base 1. Relative to germline, V is 6 bases shorter and J is 9 bases shorter, with 11 bases between their ends.